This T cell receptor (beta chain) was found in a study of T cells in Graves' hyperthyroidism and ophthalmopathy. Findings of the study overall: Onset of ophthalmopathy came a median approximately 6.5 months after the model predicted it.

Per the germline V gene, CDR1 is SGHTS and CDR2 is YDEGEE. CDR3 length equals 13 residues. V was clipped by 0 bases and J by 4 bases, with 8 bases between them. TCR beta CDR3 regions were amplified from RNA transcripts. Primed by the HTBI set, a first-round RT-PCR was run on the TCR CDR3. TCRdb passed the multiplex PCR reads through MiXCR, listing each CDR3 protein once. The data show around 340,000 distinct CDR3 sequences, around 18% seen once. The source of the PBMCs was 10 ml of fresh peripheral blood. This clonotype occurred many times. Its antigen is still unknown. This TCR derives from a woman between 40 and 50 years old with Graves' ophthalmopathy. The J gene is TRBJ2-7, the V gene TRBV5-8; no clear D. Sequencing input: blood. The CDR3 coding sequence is TGTGCCAGCAGCTTGGCCCGGATTTACGAGCAGTACTTC. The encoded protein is CASSLARIYEQYF.